This T cell receptor (beta chain) comes out of a study of identifying expanded T cells in peripheral blood. V lost 4 bases to trimming and J lost 2 bases, with 16 bases between them. Germline lookup yields CDR1 SGHDT and CDR2 YYEEEE. This CDR3 spans 15 amino acids. Profiling relied on immunoSEQ multiplex PCR, and the TCRdb table lists in-frame clones only, not all of them. This sample yields about 85,000 clones, of which about 89% are seen a single time; approximately 2.6% belongs to the top ten. The source is a person between 18 and 75 years old in good health. The chain links TRBV5-6 to TRBJ2-7; D is unclear. What was sequenced was blood. CDR3 in amino acids: CASSPEPGVAYEQYF. The CDR3 DNA follows: TGTGCCAGCAGCCCGGAGCCTGGGGTGGCCTACGAGCAGTACTTC. Variable domain in full (rest from reference TRBV5-6 and TRBJ2-7): DAGVTQSPTHLIKTRGQQVTLRCSPKSGHDTVSWYQQALGQGPQFIFQYYEEEERQRGNFPDRFSGHQFPNYSSELNVNALLLGDSALYLCASSPEPGVAYEQYFGPGTRLTVT.